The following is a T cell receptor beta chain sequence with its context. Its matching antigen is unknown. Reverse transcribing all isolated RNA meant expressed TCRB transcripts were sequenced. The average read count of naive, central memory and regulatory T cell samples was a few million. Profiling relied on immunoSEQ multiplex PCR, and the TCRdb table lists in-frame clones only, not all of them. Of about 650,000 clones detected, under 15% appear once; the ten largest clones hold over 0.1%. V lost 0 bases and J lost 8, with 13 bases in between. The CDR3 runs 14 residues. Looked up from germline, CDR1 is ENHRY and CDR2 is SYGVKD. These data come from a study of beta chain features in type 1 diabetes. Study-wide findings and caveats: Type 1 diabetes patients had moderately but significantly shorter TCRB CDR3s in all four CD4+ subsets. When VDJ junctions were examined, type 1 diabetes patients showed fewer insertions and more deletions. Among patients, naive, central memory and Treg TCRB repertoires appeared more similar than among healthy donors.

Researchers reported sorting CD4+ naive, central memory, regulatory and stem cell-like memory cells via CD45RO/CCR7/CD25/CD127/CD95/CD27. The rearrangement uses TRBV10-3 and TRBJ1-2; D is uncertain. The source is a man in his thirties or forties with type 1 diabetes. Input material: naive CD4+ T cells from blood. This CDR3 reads CAISESIGLTGYTF. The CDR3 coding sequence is TGTGCCATCAGTGAGTCGATAGGGCTAACCGGCTACACCTTC.